The rows below give T cell receptor beta chains drawn from one sample of a study of CD8 T cells in Susac syndrome. TCRdb re-called the immunoSEQ multiplex PCR reads through MiXCR, storing one row per CDR3 protein. The sample shows about 150,000 distinct CDR3 sequences, approximately 95% of them seen only once. The sequenced sample consisted of CD4+ T cells from PBMCs. The receptors originated from a human donor with Susac syndrome. Each CDR3 is given with its conserved first and last residue. The D gene is left open where the match is weak.

v_call,j_call,d_call,cdr3_aa,cdr3_nt
TRBV20-1,TRBJ2-5,TRBD1,CSATGDGKTQYF,TGCAGTGCGACAGGGGACGGGAAGACCCAGTACTTC
TRBV7-2,TRBJ2-3,-,CASGRDFRADTQYF,TGTGCCAGCGGTCGGGACTTCAGGGCAGATACGCAGTATTTT
TRBV3-1,TRBJ2-1,-,CASSMTGPDNEQFF,TGTGCCAGCAGTATGACTGGCCCTGACAATGAGCAGTTCTTC
TRBV7-3,TRBJ2-2,-,CASSLGGDGGELFF,TGTGCCAGCAGCTTAGGAGGGGATGGCGGGGAGCTGTTTTTT
TRBV18,TRBJ1-4,-,CASSPRTAAEKLFF,TGTGCCAGCTCACCAAGAACAGCTGCCGAAAAACTGTTTTTT
TRBV20-1,TRBJ2-5,-,CSARQIGQETQYF,TGCAGTGCTAGACAGATTGGCCAAGAGACCCAGTACTTC
TRBV7-2,TRBJ2-3,-,CASSLGQAGGGTDTQYF,TGTGCCAGCAGCTTAGGGCAAGCAGGGGGGGGCACAGATACGCAGTATTTT
TRBV7-2,TRBJ2-7,-,CASDPGTRASYEQYF,TGTGCCAGCGATCCTGGGACCCGGGCTTCCTACGAGCAGTACTTC
TRBV20-1,TRBJ2-3,TRBD2,CSAPTSGGLKGDTQYF,TGCAGTGCCCCGACTAGCGGGGGCCTCAAGGGGGATACGCAGTATTTT
TRBV29-1,TRBJ2-5,TRBD1,CSVDGFTGVGETQYF,TGCAGCGTTGACGGCTTCACAGGGGTAGGAGAGACCCAGTACTTC
TRBV7-9,TRBJ1-2,-,CAIDGTTNYGYTF,TGTGCCATCGACGGGACCACTAACTATGGCTACACCTTC
TRBV20-1,TRBJ1-5,-,CSAGRTNQPQHF,TGCAGTGCTGGACGAACTAATCAGCCCCAGCATTTT
TRBV6-4,TRBJ1-1,TRBD1,CASSARQGDTEAFF,TGTGCCAGCAGTGCCAGACAGGGTGACACTGAAGCTTTCTTT
TRBV6-1,TRBJ2-4,TRBD2,CASSESLAGGLNIQYF,TGTGCCAGCAGTGAATCCCTAGCGGGGGGCCTGAACATTCAGTACTTC
TRBV29-1,TRBJ2-5,TRBD1,CSVSGTGSWAFPQETQYF,TGCAGCGTTTCTGGGACAGGGTCTTGGGCCTTCCCCCAAGAGACCCAGTACTTC
TRBV11-2,TRBJ2-1,-,CASSSMALPYNEQFF,TGTGCCAGCAGCTCCATGGCCCTTCCGTACAATGAGCAGTTCTTC
TRBV18,TRBJ1-5,-,CASSTSGQFGSNQPQHF,TGTGCCAGCTCGACCTCTGGACAGTTCGGTAGCAATCAGCCCCAGCATTTT